This passage covers 18 T cell receptor beta chains from one sample sequenced in a study of blood T cells in healthy people across ages. Primers used in a second PCR of about 6 to 12 cycles were a sample-barcoded 5' primer and a J-beta primer mix. TCRdb re-analysed the 5' RACE reads in MiXCR, keeping a single row per CDR3 protein. Of some 1,800,000 distinct CDR3 sequences in the sample, about two fifths were seen once. Sequenced: blood. The receptors originated from a human donor in good health.

This clonotype was observed a few times. The gene calls are TRBV2 and TRBJ1-1, with D possibly TRBD1 on 5 matching bases. The germline V gene has CDR1 SNHLY and CDR2 FYNNEI. This CDR3 region has 12 residues. The V and J ends lost 7 bases and 10 bases respectively, with 16 bases between them. This chain's CDR3 is CASTGLDGGAFF. In DNA form, the CDR3 reads TGTGCCAGCACTGGCCTTGATGGGGGAGCTTTCTTT. Variable domain in full (rest from reference TRBV2 and TRBJ1-1): EPEVTQTPSHQVTQMGQEVILRCVPISNHLYFYWYRQILGQKVEFLVSFYNNEISEKSEIFDDQFSVERPDGSNFTLKIRSTKLEDSAMYFCASTGLDGGAFFGQGTRLTVV.

A few counts support this clonotype. The chain couples TRBV6-5 to TRBJ2-3; D perhaps matches TRBD1 (6 bases). Germline CDR1 reads MNHEY; CDR2 reads SVGAGI. The V and J ends lost 6 bases and 9 bases respectively, with 22 bases between them. This CDR3 has 15 residues. Written as DNA, the CDR3 is TGTGCCAGCAGCTCTCCGGGACAACCCACTGTCACGCAGTATTTT. Translated: CASSSPGQPTVTQYF.

This clonotype was counted a few times. The chain uses TRBV5-1 and TRBJ2-1; 10 positions match TRBD2. V was pared by 0 bases and J by 14 bases, with 5 bases of the junction left unmatched. CDR1 SGHRS and CDR2 YFSETQ come from the germline V gene. The CDR3 loop spans 13 amino acids. DNA of the CDR3: TGCGCCAGCAGCTTGGCCGAGCGGGGGGGCGAGTTCTTC. It is translated as CASSLAERGGEFF.

This clonotype has more than one count but fewer than ten. V gene TRBV29-1 combines with J gene TRBJ2-3; 10 nucleotides match TRBD2. Germline values: CDR1 SQVTM, CDR2 ANQGSEA. The CDR3 spans 14 residues. V gave up 7 bases and J gave up 4 bases; unmatched junction bases: 8. This CDR3 is CSARSGGHPDTQYF. The CDR3 coding sequence is TGCAGCGCCCGTAGCGGGGGGCATCCAGATACGCAGTATTTT.

The chain couples TRBV25-1 to TRBJ2-7, with 7 bases lining up with TRBD2. Trimming took 2 bases from V and 5 from J; bases not matched to a gene: 6. Germline CDR1 is MGHDK and CDR2 is SYGVNS. The CDR3 totals 14 residues. CDR3 sequence (DNA): TGTGCCAGCAGTGAAGGGGGGGGGTTCCACGAGCAGTACTTC. Translating gives CASSEGGGFHEQYF.

Turning to this clonotype: The junction and the germline gene differ at one end; a read error may be behind it. This sequence joins TRBV4-1 and TRBJ1-5; D gene unclear. CDR3 length: 14 amino acids. The germline V gene encodes CDR1 MGHRA and CDR2 YSYEKL. Here the CDR3 reads CASSQVPVNQPRHF. DNA of the CDR3: TGCGCCAGCAGCCAAGTACCCGTAAATCAGCCCCGGCATTTT.

The chain couples TRBV3-1 to TRBJ1-2; D ambiguous. The CDR3 covers 15 residues. V shed 3 bases and J shed 4 bases, with 15 bases lying between them. Germline values: CDR1 LGHDT, CDR2 YNNKEL (reference sequence). CDR3: CASSQGRRPGYGYTF. The DNA for the CDR3 is TGTGCCAGCAGCCAGGGTCGAAGGCCGGGCTATGGCTACACCTTC.

This clonotype was detected only a few times. This chain uses TRBV9 with TRBJ2-1; 8 nucleotides agree with TRBD2. CDR3 length: 14 residues. J was trimmed by 9 bases and V by 2 bases; bases with no gene match: 7. CDR1 is SGDLS and CDR2 is YYNGEE in the germline V gene. The DNA of the CDR3 is TGTGCCAGCAGCGTGGGGCCGGGGGGGCCTGAGCAGTTCTTC. It specifies CASSVGPGGPEQFF.

This clonotype was recorded once. The rearrangement joins TRBV3-1 to TRBJ2-3; tentatively, D is TRBD1 (6 bases). Germline loops: CDR1 LGHDT, CDR2 YNNKEL (reference sequence). With 4 bases removed from V and 1 base from J, the gap between germline ends came to 12 bases. This CDR3 has 15 residues. CDR3 nucleotides: TGTGCCAGCAGCCTTCGGGACATCCGCACAGATACGCAGTATTTT. Translation: CASSLRDIRTDTQYF.

The chain joins TRBV15 to TRBJ2-1; TRBD1 might be the D (5 bases). The CDR3 extends over 14 amino acids. The ends were cut back, 2 bases at V and 12 bases at J, with 17 bases in the middle. CDR1 is LNHNV and CDR2 is YYDKDF in the germline V gene (reference sequence). The CDR3: CATSRNADIPSQFF. CDR3 sequence (DNA): TGTGCCACCAGCAGAAATGCGGACATTCCGTCGCAGTTCTTC. Looking up the rest from reference TRBV15 and TRBJ2-1 gives the full variable domain: DAMVIQNPRYQVTQFGKPVTLSCSQTLNHNVMYWYQQKSSQAPKLLFHYYDKDFNNEADTPDNFQSRRPNTSFCFLDIRSPGLGDTAMYLCATSRNADIPSQFFGPGTRLTVL.

In its sample, this clonotype was seen a few times. The CDR3 DNA follows: TGTGCCAGCAGCCAAGCACGCGTGCCCTACGAGCAGTACTTC. Translation gives CASSQARVPYEQYF. This chain uses TRBV3-1 with TRBJ2-7; D uncertain. The CDR3 has 14 amino acids. With 1 base removed from V and 2 bases from J, the gap between germline ends came to 9 bases. Looked up from germline, CDR1 is LGHDT and CDR2 is YNNKEL (reference sequence).

A few counts support this clonotype. The chain is built from TRBV7-2 and TRBJ2-3, with TRBD2 matching 7 bases. V gave up 6 bases and J gave up 3 bases; unmatched junction bases: 6. CDR3 length: 14 amino acids. Germline loops: CDR1 SGHTA, CDR2 FQGNSA. The DNA for the CDR3 is TGTGCCAGCAGGGACCTGGGGGGGACAGATACGCAGTATTTT. Translating gives CASRDLGGTDTQYF.

V gene TRBV7-3 combines with J gene TRBJ1-2; 7 nucleotides agree with TRBD1. With 3 bases clipped from V and 1 base from J, the junction kept 20 bases outside the gene matches. Germline CDR1 is SGHTA and CDR2 is FQGTGA. The CDR3 has 20 amino acids. As DNA, the CDR3 is TGTGCCAGCAGCTTGAAGCACTTCCGGGACAGCGTACCCTGTAACTATGGCTACACCTTC. This translates into CASSLKHFRDSVPCNYGYTF.

This clonotype appeared a few times. The chain links TRBV20-1 to TRBJ2-5; no reliable D call. V was pared by 7 bases and J by 4 bases, with 16 bases between. The germline V gene has CDR1 DFQATT and CDR2 SNEGSKA (reference sequence). CDR3 length: 13 amino acids. In nucleotides, the CDR3 is TGCAGTGGCACAAACGTCAGGCGAGAGACCCAGTACTTC. It is translated as CSGTNVRRETQYF.

This chain links TRBV29-1 with TRBJ1-5; D call uncertain. V lost 4 bases, J lost 5 bases, and 3 bases lay in between. The CDR3 length is 10 residues. CDR1 is SQVTM, CDR2 ANQGSEA, per germline. CDR3 in amino acids: CSVVHQPQHF. The CDR3 DNA is TGCAGCGTTGTTCATCAGCCCCAGCATTTT.

The chain links TRBV28 to TRBJ1-3; D is unresolved. V lost 11 bases, J lost 2 bases, and 16 bases lay in between. Germline-derived CDR1 and CDR2 are MDHEN and SYDVKM. The CDR3 loop spans 14 amino acids. The CDR3 spells CASNQGTAGNTIYF. The CDR3 bases are TGTGCCTCCAATCAAGGAACGGCTGGAAACACCATATATTTT. The full variable domain, in which reference TRBV28 and TRBJ1-3 provide the parts outside the CDR3, is DVKVTQSSRYLVKRTGEKVFLECVQDMDHENMFWYRQDPGLGLRLIYFSYDVKMKEKGDIPEGYSVSREKKERFSLILESASTNQTSMYLCASNQGTAGNTIYFGEGSWLTVV.

CDR3 DNA sequence: TGTGCCAGCCCACACAACAGGGAGGCCGACTATGGCTACACCTTC. Protein sequence: CASPHNREADYGYTF. The rearrangement joins TRBV27 to TRBJ1-2, with D maybe TRBD1 (6 bases). Per germline, CDR1 MNHEY and CDR2 SMNVEV (reference sequence). CDR3 length equals 15 residues. Trimming left V 8 bases short and J 3 bases short, with 19 bases between.

This clonotype was seen a few times. The J gene is TRBJ2-1, the V gene TRBV20-1; no clear D. V was trimmed by 3 bases and J by 4 bases, leaving 10 bases between them. Per germline, CDR1 DFQATT and CDR2 SNEGSKA (reference sequence). This CDR3 has 13 residues. The CDR3 DNA sequence: TGCAGTGCTAGGTTGTGGCGATACAATGAGCAGTTCTTC. Its protein product is CSARLWRYNEQFF.